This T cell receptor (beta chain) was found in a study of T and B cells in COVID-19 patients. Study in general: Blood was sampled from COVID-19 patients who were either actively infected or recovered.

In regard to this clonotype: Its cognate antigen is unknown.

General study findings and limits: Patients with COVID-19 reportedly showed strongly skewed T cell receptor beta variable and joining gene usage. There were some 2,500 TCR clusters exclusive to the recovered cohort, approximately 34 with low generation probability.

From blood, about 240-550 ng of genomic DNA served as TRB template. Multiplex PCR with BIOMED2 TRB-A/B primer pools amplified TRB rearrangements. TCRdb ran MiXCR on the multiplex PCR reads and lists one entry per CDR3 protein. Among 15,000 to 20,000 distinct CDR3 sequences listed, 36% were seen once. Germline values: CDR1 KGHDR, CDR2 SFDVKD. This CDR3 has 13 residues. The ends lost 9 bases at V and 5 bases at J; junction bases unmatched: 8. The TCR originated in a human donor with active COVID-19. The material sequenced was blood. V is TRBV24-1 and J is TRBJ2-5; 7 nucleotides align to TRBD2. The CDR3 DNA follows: TGTGCCACCTCCCCGACTAGCACGGAGACCCAGTACTTC. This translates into CATSPTSTETQYF.